Each of the 18 T cell receptor beta chains below was sequenced from the same sample in a study of post-analysis software for immune sequencing data. Tagging with unique molecular identifiers was a feature of the TCR beta cDNA libraries. TCRdb ran MiXCR on the PCR reads and lists one entry per CDR3 protein. The table records about 770,000 distinct CDR3 sequences, approximately 44% of them present only once. Which antigens these TCRs recognize remains unknown. General study results and limits: Controls had lower frequencies than patients of five TRBV segments, which included TRBV5-6, TRBV5-1 and TRBV20-1.

Sequencing was done on a sample of blood. Receptor source: a girl between 10 and 17 years old with multiple sclerosis.

The sample holds a few counts of this clonotype. V gene TRBV10-3 combines with J gene TRBJ2-7; D uncertain. Trimming stripped 4 bases from V and 5 bases from J, with 6 bases between. Germline CDR1 and CDR2: ENHRY and SYGVKD. This CDR3 contains 11 residues. This CDR3 is CAISGPNEQYF. In DNA form, the CDR3 reads TGTGCCATCAGTGGCCCCAACGAGCAGTACTTC.

V is TRBV20-1 and J is TRBJ1-4; weak D call: TRBD1 (6 bases). Germline V gives CDR1 DFQATT, CDR2 SNEGSKA (reference sequence). The V and J ends lost 0 bases and 0 bases respectively, with 14 bases between them. The CDR3 runs 17 residues. The CDR3 here is CSARDTTGFTTNEKLFF. The CDR3 region has the DNA TGCAGTGCTAGAGACACAACAGGGTTCACAACTAATGAAAAACTGTTTTTT.

This clonotype was counted a single time. The chain joins TRBV10-3 to TRBJ2-1; D possibly corresponds to TRBD2 (6 bases). The germline V gene encodes CDR1 ENHRY and CDR2 SYGVKD. This CDR3 region has 16 residues. V was clipped by 4 bases and J by 4 bases, with 17 bases between them. The CDR3 coding sequence is TGTGCCATCAGTGTGGTTACGGGAGCCGATTACAATGAGCAGTTCTTC. Translating it yields CAISVVTGADYNEQFF.

V usage is TRBV5-1 and J usage is TRBJ2-1; a weak D match, TRBD2 (6 bases). The CDR3 length is 17 residues. Trimming took 0 bases from V and 10 from J, leaving 23 bases between them. Germline CDR1 is SGHRS and CDR2 is YFSETQ. This CDR3 is CASSLGSGGWAKAEQFF. CDR3 nucleotide sequence: TGCGCCAGCAGCTTGGGATCCGGGGGATGGGCCAAAGCAGAGCAGTTCTTC.

This clonotype was recorded a few times. The rearrangement uses TRBV4-3 and TRBJ2-3, with no clear D. V dropped 1 base and J dropped 2 bases, with 16 bases sitting between them. Germline V gene data show CDR1 as LGHNA and CDR2 as YSLEER. The CDR3 spans 17 residues. Here the CDR3 reads CASSQGSRRAITDTQYF. DNA for the CDR3: TGCGCCAGCAGCCAAGGGTCGCGACGGGCAATCACAGATACGCAGTATTTT.

The chain uses TRBV6-5 and TRBJ2-7; 11 bases line up with TRBD1. Germline lookup yields CDR1 MNHEY and CDR2 SVGAGI. The V and J ends lost 5 bases and 6 bases, in that order; junction bases with no gene match: 9. This CDR3 spans 15 amino acids. This CDR3 is CASSALPGTGGEQYF. CDR3 bases: TGTGCCAGCAGTGCCCTCCCAGGGACAGGGGGCGAGCAGTACTTC.

The chain carries TRBV5-1 and TRBJ1-6, with D perhaps matching TRBD1 (6 bases). V was cut by 0 bases and J by 8 bases, with 9 bases left in between. Per the germline V gene, CDR1 is SGHRS and CDR2 is YFSETQ. The CDR3 is 14 residues long. The chain's CDR3 is CASSLEGVDSPLHF. The CDR3 bases are TGCGCCAGCAGCTTGGAGGGGGTAGATTCACCCCTCCACTTT.

The chain is built from TRBV6-6 and TRBJ2-2; possible D gene TRBD2, 6 bases. CDR1 and CDR2 (germline): MNHNY, SVGAGI (reference sequence). The CDR3 covers 14 residues. Trimming removed 8 bases from V and 6 bases from J, with 16 bases in between. CDR3 bases: TGTGCCAGCGCGGGACTGACGTTGGCCGGGGAGCTGTTTTTT. Amino acids: CASAGLTLAGELFF.

The CDR3 region has the DNA TGTGCCAGCAGGCGGATGGTGGGTGGCTACACCTTC. Amino acids: CASRRMVGGYTF. The V and J genes are TRBV2 and TRBJ1-2, with unresolved D. The CDR3 is 12 amino acids. V was pared by 6 bases and J by 7 bases, with 12 bases between. Per germline, CDR1 SNHLY and CDR2 FYNNEI.

This chain joins TRBV7-2 and TRBJ2-1, with D unclear. The V end lost 1 base, the J end lost 8 bases, and 9 bases lay between the germline ends. CDR3 length: 13 amino acids. CDR1 is SGHTA, CDR2 FQGNSA, per germline. This CDR3 reads CASSLVPVYEQFF. CDR3 DNA: TGTGCCAGCAGCTTAGTTCCGGTCTATGAGCAGTTCTTC.

The chain employs TRBV10-3 and TRBJ2-1; no clear D gene. Germline V gene lookup returns CDR1 ENHRY and CDR2 SYGVKD. The CDR3 runs 14 residues. V was shortened by 10 bases and J by 3 bases, with 16 bases between the two germline ends. CDR3 DNA sequence: TGTGCCACCAACGATGACCCCGGCTACAATGAGCAGTTCTTC. It is translated as CATNDDPGYNEQFF.

V gene TRBV15 combines with J gene TRBJ2-1; D gene unclear. The CDR3 totals 13 residues. Trimming left V 0 bases short and J 4 bases short, with 4 bases between. Germline CDR1 LNHNV, CDR2 YYDKDF (reference sequence). CDR3 protein: CATSRDGYNEQFF. CDR3 coding DNA: TGTGCCACCAGCAGAGATGGGTACAATGAGCAGTTCTTC.

This chain connects TRBV15 to TRBJ2-7; D call uncertain. Per the germline V gene, CDR1 is LNHNV and CDR2 is YYDKDF (reference sequence). The CDR3 has 16 amino acids. V lost 0 bases to trimming and J lost 0 bases, with 12 bases between them. The CDR3 is CATSRDLKESSYEQYF. In DNA form, the CDR3 reads TGTGCCACCAGCAGAGATTTAAAAGAAAGCTCCTACGAGCAGTACTTC.

The chain uses TRBV20-1 and TRBJ2-5, with D perhaps TRBD2 (6 bases). Germline lookup yields CDR1 DFQATT and CDR2 SNEGSKA (reference sequence). The CDR3 is 13 residues long. Trimming cost V 0 bases and J 3 bases, with 8 bases left between them. The CDR3 spells CSAREVAEETQYF. The CDR3 bases are TGCAGTGCTAGAGAGGTAGCGGAAGAGACCCAGTACTTC.

The chain carries TRBV9 and TRBJ2-7; 10 nucleotides agree with TRBD1. The CDR3 length is 15 residues. With 1 base clipped from V and 3 bases from J, the junction kept 4 bases outside the gene matches. Germline-derived CDR1 and CDR2 are SGDLS and YYNGEE. In nucleotides, the CDR3 is TGTGCCAGCAGCGTAAAGGGGGACAGGGGCTACGAGCAGTACTTC. This sequence encodes CASSVKGDRGYEQYF.

The chain combines TRBV27 with TRBJ2-7, with D possibly being TRBD1 (6 bases). Per the germline V gene, CDR1 is MNHEY and CDR2 is SMNVEV (reference sequence). The CDR3 sequence is 13 residues long. Trimming left V 5 bases short and J 1 base short, with 9 bases between. The chain's CDR3 is CASSHGQSYEQYF. The CDR3 nucleotides are TGTGCCAGCAGTCACGGACAGTCCTACGAGCAGTACTTC.

The chain uses TRBV7-2 and TRBJ2-7; 9 bases are shared with TRBD2. The J segment lost 2 bases and the V segment lost 7 bases, leaving 9 bases of the junction unmatched. In germline, CDR1 is SGHTA, CDR2 FQGNSA. This CDR3 is built from 15 residues. The DNA of the CDR3 is TGTGCCAGCATCCGAGTGGCGGGAGGGGCCTACGAGCAGTACTTC. Residues: CASIRVAGGAYEQYF.

A single count supports this clonotype. The V gene is TRBV12-3 or TRBV12-4, the J gene TRBJ2-3; 8 bases map to TRBD1. V was pared by 6 bases and J by 2 bases, with 4 bases of the junction left unmatched. The CDR3 runs to 14 residues. CDR3 amino acids: CASSRTGFTDTQYF. The DNA for the CDR3 is TGTGCCAGCAGCCGGACAGGGTTCACAGATACGCAGTATTTT.